This is a list of T cell receptor beta chains from one sample in a study of cytomegalovirus exposure and HLA in healthy donors. Produced via immunoSEQ multiplex PCR; TCRdb's table is partial and in-frame only. The repertoire holds over 200,000 clones, with 88% as singletons. The sequenced sample was PBMCs. Receptors originate from a woman younger than 30 in good health and CMV-seronegative. Each CDR3 is given with its conserved first and last residue. The order of the fields is clone size, V gene, J gene, D gene, CDR3 protein, CDR3 DNA. D genes are given only for firm matches. Expanded clones get a size class; other rows say once, few or many, or leave the size out.

clone size: NA
V gene: TRBV14
J gene: TRBJ2-1
D gene: TRBD2
CDR3 protein: CASSRLTSGSYNEQFF
CDR3 DNA: TGTGCCAGCAGCCGCTTAACTAGCGGGAGTTACAATGAGCAGTTCTTC

clone size: NA
V gene: TRBV5-1
J gene: TRBJ2-2
D gene: TRBD2
CDR3 protein: CASSLESGKNTGELFF
CDR3 DNA: TGCGCCAGCAGCTTGGAGAGCGGGAAAAACACCGGGGAGCTGTTTTTT

clone size: NA
V gene: TRBV7-9
J gene: TRBJ2-6
D gene: TRBD2
CDR3 protein: CASSLDPAGGSGANVLTF
CDR3 DNA: TGTGCCAGCAGCTTAGACCCAGCGGGGGGCTCCGGGGCCAACGTCCTGACTTTC

clone size: NA
V gene: TRBV2
J gene: TRBJ2-3
D gene: NA
CDR3 protein: CASSEAAGTDTQYF
CDR3 DNA: TGTGCCAGCAGTGAGGCTGCGGGCACAGATACGCAGTATTTT

clone size: NA
V gene: TRBV6-1
J gene: TRBJ1-1
D gene: NA
CDR3 protein: CASSEVWLNPAFF
CDR3 DNA: TGTGCCAGCAGTGAAGTATGGCTCAACCCAGCTTTCTTT

clone size: NA
V gene: TRBV15
J gene: TRBJ2-5
D gene: TRBD1
CDR3 protein: CATSREAGGPRETQYF
CDR3 DNA: TGTGCCACCAGCAGGGAGGCAGGGGGCCCTCGAGAGACCCAGTACTTC

clone size: NA
V gene: TRBV7-9
J gene: TRBJ1-1
D gene: TRBD1
CDR3 protein: CASSLYRGRHTEAFF
CDR3 DNA: TGTGCCAGCAGCTTATACAGGGGCCGGCACACTGAAGCTTTCTTT

clone size: NA
V gene: TRBV7-2
J gene: TRBJ2-7
D gene: NA
CDR3 protein: CASSFPTSEQYF
CDR3 DNA: TGTGCCAGCAGCTTTCCCACGAGCGAGCAGTACTTC

clone size: NA
V gene: TRBV19
J gene: TRBJ1-1
D gene: TRBD1
CDR3 protein: CASSDRGNTEAFF
CDR3 DNA: TGTGCCAGCTCCGACAGGGGGAACACTGAAGCTTTCTTT

clone size: NA
V gene: TRBV4-1
J gene: TRBJ2-1
D gene: TRBD2
CDR3 protein: CASSQPASGTYNEQFF
CDR3 DNA: TGCGCCAGCAGCCAACCCGCTAGCGGCACCTACAATGAGCAGTTCTTC

clone size: NA
V gene: TRBV7-6
J gene: TRBJ2-5
D gene: NA
CDR3 protein: CASSLAGVATQYF
CDR3 DNA: TGTGCCAGCAGCTTAGCAGGGGTGGCGACCCAGTACTTC

clone size: NA
V gene: TRBV29-1
J gene: TRBJ2-7
D gene: NA
CDR3 protein: CSAQTGGEQYF
CDR3 DNA: TGCAGCGCCCAAACCGGCGGCGAGCAGTACTTC

clone size: NA
V gene: TRBV4-2
J gene: TRBJ1-5
D gene: NA
CDR3 protein: CASSPFVTGSTGSNQPQHF
CDR3 DNA: TGTGCCAGCAGCCCCTTCGTCACAGGATCTACCGGTAGCAATCAGCCCCAGCATTTT

clone size: NA
V gene: TRBV28
J gene: TRBJ2-7
D gene: TRBD2
CDR3 protein: CASSQLAGGLISEQYF
CDR3 DNA: TGTGCCAGCAGTCAACTAGCGGGAGGTTTAATATCCGAGCAGTACTTC

clone size: NA
V gene: TRBV7-9
J gene: TRBJ2-7
D gene: TRBD2
CDR3 protein: CASSLEGRLAGVYEQYF
CDR3 DNA: TGTGCCAGCAGCTTAGAGGGTCGGCTAGCGGGAGTCTACGAGCAGTACTTC

clone size: NA
V gene: TRBV28
J gene: TRBJ1-2
D gene: NA
CDR3 protein: CASSRTGFPNYGYTF
CDR3 DNA: TGTGCCAGCAGTCGCACAGGTTTTCCTAACTATGGCTACACCTTC

clone size: NA
V gene: TRBV27
J gene: TRBJ2-3
D gene: TRBD2
CDR3 protein: CASSTRTSGSFTDTQYF
CDR3 DNA: TGTGCCAGCAGTACGAGGACTAGCGGGAGTTTCACAGATACGCAGTATTTT

clone size: NA
V gene: TRBV6-1
J gene: TRBJ2-3
D gene: NA
CDR3 protein: CASSVSQRRADTQYF
CDR3 DNA: TGTGCCAGCAGTGTTTCTCAAAGGAGGGCAGATACGCAGTATTTT

clone size: once
V gene: TRBV2
J gene: TRBJ1-2
D gene: TRBD1
CDR3 protein: CASRVPGTDGYTF
CDR3 DNA: TGTGCCAGCAGGGTACCTGGGACAGACGGCTACACCTTC

clone size: NA
V gene: TRBV2
J gene: TRBJ1-2
D gene: TRBD1
CDR3 protein: CASSERVAGGLSNYGYTF
CDR3 DNA: TGTGCCAGCAGTGAGAGGGTGGCAGGGGGCCTTTCAAACTATGGCTACACCTTC

clone size: once
V gene: TRBV6-1
J gene: TRBJ1-3
D gene: TRBD1
CDR3 protein: CASKDRGPFIGTIYF
CDR3 DNA: TGTGCCAGCAAAGACAGGGGACCCTTCATCGGCACCATATATTTT

clone size: NA
V gene: TRBV5-6
J gene: TRBJ2-1
D gene: NA
CDR3 protein: CASSRPGLYNEQFF
CDR3 DNA: TGTGCCAGCAGCCGCCCGGGACTCTACAATGAGCAGTTCTTC

clone size: NA
V gene: TRBV4-1
J gene: TRBJ1-5
D gene: NA
CDR3 protein: CASSQEGGSFNQPQHF
CDR3 DNA: TGCGCCAGCAGCCAAGAAGGCGGCTCCTTCAATCAGCCCCAGCATTTT

clone size: NA
V gene: TRBV5-1
J gene: TRBJ2-1
D gene: TRBD2
CDR3 protein: CASSLRLAGYNEQFF
CDR3 DNA: TGCGCCAGCAGCTTGCGGCTAGCGGGGTACAATGAGCAGTTCTTC

clone size: NA
V gene: TRBV5-6
J gene: TRBJ2-2
D gene: TRBD1
CDR3 protein: CASSLWDRATGELFF
CDR3 DNA: TGTGCCAGCAGCTTGTGGGACAGGGCGACCGGGGAGCTGTTTTTT

clone size: NA
V gene: TRBV5-4
J gene: TRBJ2-7
D gene: TRBD2
CDR3 protein: CASRSGTSGRLGEQYF
CDR3 DNA: TGTGCCAGCAGGAGTGGGACTAGCGGGAGGTTGGGCGAGCAGTACTTC

clone size: NA
V gene: TRBV7-6
J gene: TRBJ2-1
D gene: TRBD2
CDR3 protein: CASSLIRGTRAPNEQFF
CDR3 DNA: TGTGCCAGCAGCTTAATCAGAGGGACTAGGGCTCCCAATGAGCAGTTCTTC

clone size: NA
V gene: TRBV5-8
J gene: TRBJ1-4
D gene: NA
CDR3 protein: CASSFGHPTNEKLFF
CDR3 DNA: TGTGCCAGCAGCTTTGGACACCCAACTAATGAAAAACTGTTTTTT

clone size: NA
V gene: TRBV28
J gene: TRBJ2-5
D gene: TRBD2
CDR3 protein: CASSLGGSSQETQYF
CDR3 DNA: TGTGCCAGCAGTTTGGGCGGGAGTAGTCAAGAGACCCAGTACTTC

clone size: NA
V gene: TRBV13
J gene: TRBJ2-3
D gene: NA
CDR3 protein: CASSLALVPDTQYF
CDR3 DNA: TGTGCCAGCAGCTTGGCCCTAGTCCCAGATACGCAGTATTTT

clone size: NA
V gene: TRBV5-6
J gene: TRBJ1-5
D gene: NA
CDR3 protein: CASSLCQRNYSNQPQHF
CDR3 DNA: TGTGCCAGCAGCTTGTGTCAGAGAAACTATAGCAATCAGCCCCAGCATTTT

clone size: NA
V gene: TRBV4-2
J gene: TRBJ2-5
D gene: TRBD1
CDR3 protein: CASSQDGTGRKAQYF
CDR3 DNA: TGTGCCAGCAGCCAAGATGGGACAGGGAGAAAGGCCCAGTACTTC

clone size: NA
V gene: TRBV27
J gene: TRBJ2-6
D gene: NA
CDR3 protein: CASSLYGSGANVLTF
CDR3 DNA: TGTGCCAGCAGTTTATACGGCTCTGGGGCCAACGTCCTGACTTTC

clone size: NA
V gene: TRBV7-2
J gene: TRBJ2-7
D gene: TRBD2
CDR3 protein: CASSLSGRANEQYF
CDR3 DNA: TGTGCCAGCAGTCTAAGCGGGAGGGCCAACGAGCAGTACTTC